The 30 T cell receptor beta chains presented below share a single source sample, sequenced in a study of blood T cells in healthy people across ages. Combining a sample-barcoded 5' primer with a J-beta primer mix, a second PCR ran for roughly 6 to 11 cycles. TCRdb recomputed calls from the 5' RACE reads with MiXCR, one row per CDR3 protein. The table shows 550,000 to 800,000 distinct CDR3 sequences, with more than 20% occurring only once. Input material: blood. These receptor sequences come from a man in his 70s in good health.

This clonotype was recorded at least ten times. The CDR3 DNA reads TGTGCCAGCAGCCAAGTAGGAGGGGATTGGCAAGAGACCCAGTACTTC. Residues: CASSQVGGDWQETQYF. The chain recombines TRBV3-1 with TRBJ2-5, with D possibly TRBD2 on 6 matching bases. CDR3 length: 16 residues. V was pared by 1 base and J by 2 bases, with 14 bases between. The germline V gene has CDR1 LGHDT and CDR2 YNNKEL (reference sequence).

This clonotype came up a few times. This CDR3 is CASSFKNSPLHF. The CDR3 region has the DNA TGTGCCAGCAGTTTCAAGAATTCACCCCTCCACTTT. The gene calls are TRBV12-3 or TRBV12-4 and TRBJ1-6; D is ambiguous. Trimming removed 3 bases from V and 7 bases from J, with 4 bases in between. This CDR3 spans 12 amino acids.

This clonotype was observed a handful of times. J is TRBJ2-6 and V is TRBV7-2, with 7 nucleotides matching TRBD1. Germline-derived CDR1 and CDR2 are SGHTA and FQGNSA. This CDR3 is built from 15 residues. After removal of 6 bases from V and 2 bases from J, the junction contained 4 bases not matched to a gene. CDR3: CASRPTGAGANVLTF. Written as DNA, the CDR3 is TGTGCCAGCAGGCCCACAGGGGCTGGGGCCAACGTCCTGACTTTC.

The table lists this clonotype with many counts. The rearrangement links TRBV20-1 to TRBJ2-3; 16 bases are shared with TRBD2. CDR1 is DFQATT, CDR2 SNEGSKA, per germline (reference sequence). The CDR3 extends over 18 amino acids. Unmatched junction bases numbered 9, after V lost 3 bases and J lost 3 bases. CDR3 protein: CSASRTGTSGRVTDTQYF. Here the CDR3 DNA reads TGCAGTGCTAGTAGGACCGGGACTAGCGGGAGGGTGACAGATACGCAGTATTTT.

The genes are TRBV20-1 and TRBJ1-1; 10 bases are shared with TRBD1. The CDR3 loop spans 14 amino acids. Trimming took 5 bases from V and 1 from J; bases not matched to a gene: 4. Germline loops: CDR1 DFQATT, CDR2 SNEGSKA (reference sequence). The CDR3 region is CSAAGDRGNTEAFF. In DNA form, the CDR3 reads TGCAGTGCTGCCGGGGACAGGGGGAACACTGAAGCTTTCTTT.

This clonotype showed up many times. This chain links TRBV24-1 with TRBJ2-1, with 10 bases identical to TRBD2. The CDR3 loop spans 16 amino acids. The V and J ends lost 4 bases and 1 base, in that order; junction bases with no gene match: 3. CDR1 is KGHDR and CDR2 is SFDVKD in the germline V gene. This CDR3 is CATSESGLASYNEQFF. In nucleotides, the CDR3 is TGTGCCACCAGTGAGTCGGGACTAGCGTCCTACAATGAGCAGTTCTTC.

This clonotype was counted only a few times. The chain recombines TRBV15 with TRBJ2-1; no clear D. Looked up from germline, CDR1 is LNHNV and CDR2 is YYDKDF (reference sequence). The V end lost 0 bases, the J end lost 8 bases, and 5 bases lay between the germline ends. The CDR3 is made up of 12 amino acids. The CDR3 bases are TGTGCCACCAGCAGAGATCACTATGAGCAGTTCTTC. It specifies CATSRDHYEQFF.

A few counts support this clonotype. The gene calls are TRBV20-1 and TRBJ2-5; 11 nucleotides align to TRBD2. Trimming cost V 5 bases and J 2 bases; bases outside gene matches: 7. The germline V gene encodes CDR1 DFQATT and CDR2 SNEGSKA (reference sequence). CDR3 length: 15 residues. The CDR3 loop reads CSAAILAGVQETQYF. The CDR3 nucleotides read TGCAGTGCTGCCATACTAGCGGGAGTACAAGAGACCCAGTACTTC.

V and J are TRBV11-2 and TRBJ2-1; D gene unclear. CDR1 is SGHAT, CDR2 FQNNGV, per germline. This CDR3 has 16 residues. V lost 1 base and J 8 bases, leaving 18 bases between the germline ends. CDR3 sequence (DNA): TGTGCCAGCAGCTTAGCAGTACCAACAACAATCTATGAGCAGTTCTTC. Translating gives CASSLAVPTTIYEQFF. Full variable domain (outside the CDR3, taken from reference TRBV11-2 and TRBJ2-1): EAGVAQSPRYKIIEKRQSVAFWCNPISGHATLYWYQQILGQGPKLLIQFQNNGVVDDSQLPKDRFSAERLKGVDSTLKIQPAKLEDSAVYLCASSLAVPTTIYEQFFGPGTRLTVL.

Here the CDR3 DNA reads TGTGCCAGCAGCTCACCGGGACAGCGATCGGGCTACACCTTC. Amino acid sequence: CASSSPGQRSGYTF. The J gene is TRBJ1-2, the V gene TRBV7-6, with TRBD1 matching 7 bases. In germline, CDR1 is SGHVS, CDR2 FNYEAQ. CDR3 length: 14 amino acids. The ends lost 4 bases at V and 8 bases at J; junction bases unmatched: 10.

This chain links TRBV6-5 with TRBJ2-5; D gene ambiguous. The tail of the sequence fits TRBJ2-7 better, so the J call may be wrong. The CDR3 runs to 14 residues. CDR1 MNHEY and CDR2 SVGAGI come from the germline V gene. CDR3 region: CASSLTYPALEQYF. The DNA of the CDR3 is TGTGCCAGCAGTTTGACATACCCGGCTCTCGAGCAGTACTTC.

The J gene is TRBJ2-2, the V gene TRBV2; a possible D gene is TRBD1 (6 bases). Looked up from germline, CDR1 is SNHLY and CDR2 is FYNNEI. The CDR3 has 16 residues. Trimming removed 6 bases at V and 6 bases at J, with 20 bases between. The CDR3 DNA sequence: TGTGCCAGCAGGGAGAACTTTGGACAGTATTCCGGGGAGCTGTTTTTT. Translation gives CASRENFGQYSGELFF. The whole variable domain, filled in from reference TRBV2 and TRBJ2-2, reads EPEVTQTPSHQVTQMGQEVILRCVPISNHLYFYWYRQILGQKVEFLVSFYNNEISEKSEIFDDQFSVERPDGSNFTLKIRSTKLEDSAMYFCASRENFGQYSGELFFGEGSRLTVL.

Ten or more counts support this clonotype. The chain carries TRBV24-1 and TRBJ2-5; D is perhaps TRBD1 or TRBD2 (5 bases each). This CDR3 is built from 16 residues. Germline lookup yields CDR1 KGHDR and CDR2 SFDVKD. Deletions cut 0 bases from V and 4 bases from J, with 14 bases between. The CDR3 spells CATSDLWSRGSETQYF. CDR3 DNA sequence: TGTGCCACCAGTGATTTGTGGTCGAGGGGCTCAGAGACCCAGTACTTC.

This clonotype was found a few times. The chain is built from TRBV16 and TRBJ1-1; no clear D. The CDR3 is 13 residues long. Trimming took 0 bases from V and 5 from J, leaving 7 bases between them. Germline lookup yields CDR1 KGHSY and CDR2 FQNENV. The CDR3 coding sequence is TGTGCCAGCAGCCAATCTAGAGGGACTGAAGCTTTCTTT. Translated, it gives CASSQSRGTEAFF.

The CDR3 DNA sequence: TGCAGTGCTAGAGGATCCAATGTCGACACTGAAGCTTTCTTT. It yields the protein CSARGSNVDTEAFF. This chain joins TRBV20-1 and TRBJ1-1, with D unclear. This CDR3 is built from 14 residues. CDR1 and CDR2 from the germline V gene are DFQATT and SNEGSKA (reference sequence). The V end lost 1 base, the J end lost 3 bases, and 12 bases lay between the germline ends.

The DNA of the CDR3 is TGTGCCAGCAGCCAAGATCCAGCGGGAGTATTGAAGACCCAGTACTTC. This encodes CASSQDPAGVLKTQYF. The chain couples TRBV3-1 to TRBJ2-5, with TRBD2 matching 8 bases. CDR1 and CDR2 from the germline V gene are LGHDT and YNNKEL (reference sequence). The CDR3 is made up of 16 amino acids. J lost 6 bases, V lost 0 bases, and 9 bases had no gene match.

With regard to this clonotype: Since the CDR3 does not end with the conserved phenylalanine or tryptophan, this likely comes from a read error. Because the CDR3's place on the DNA is in doubt, the DNA is left out and the CDR3 is given as listed by TCRdb. This sequence joins TRBV20-1 and TRBJ1-5; TRBD1 was called by the table and not checked on the DNA. Germline V CDR1 and CDR2: DFQATT, SNEGSKA (reference sequence). The CDR3 is 17 amino acids long, termini counted. The CDR3 sequence: CSAGGSPGQGRNQPQRL.

The sample holds a few counts of this clonotype. The chain is built from TRBV3-1 and TRBJ2-3; 10 bases line up with TRBD2. CDR3 length equals 17 residues. The V segment lost 2 bases and the J segment 4 bases; nucleotides outside the gene matches: 9. Germline-derived CDR1 and CDR2 are LGHDT and YNNKEL (reference sequence). The CDR3 loop reads CASSQIRLAGGADTQYF. The CDR3 DNA follows: TGTGCCAGCAGCCAAATCCGTTTAGCGGGAGGTGCAGATACGCAGTATTTT.

This clonotype occurred a few times. The chain uses TRBV9 and TRBJ1-1, with D maybe TRBD1 (5 bases). Germline lookup yields CDR1 SGDLS and CDR2 YYNGEE. The V end lost 2 bases, the J end lost 1 base, and 6 bases lay between the germline ends. The CDR3 is 13 residues long. Here the CDR3 reads CASSVGTNTEAFF. DNA for the CDR3: TGTGCCAGCAGCGTGGGGACGAACACTGAAGCTTTCTTT. The full variable domain, completed using reference TRBV9 and TRBJ1-1, is DSGVTQTPKHLITATGQRVTLRCSPRSGDLSVYWYQQSLDQGLQFLIQYYNGEERAKGNILERFSAQQFPDLHSELNLSSLELGDSALYFCASSVGTNTEAFFGQGTRLTVV.

This clonotype was detected only a few times. This chain joins TRBV5-1 and TRBJ1-2; 9 bases match TRBD1. Trimming took 3 bases from V and 2 from J; bases not matched to a gene: 5. Germline CDR1 is SGHRS and CDR2 is YFSETQ. The CDR3 sequence is 15 residues long. DNA of the CDR3: TGCGCCAGCAGCTCCTCAGGACAGGGGAACTATGGCTACACCTTC. Amino acids: CASSSSGQGNYGYTF.

This clonotype occurred many times. J is TRBJ2-4 and V is TRBV14; D uncertain. V was cut by 1 base and J by 7 bases, with 17 bases left in between. The CDR3 loop spans 16 amino acids. The germline V gene encodes CDR1 SGHDN and CDR2 FVKESK. The CDR3 bases are TGTGCCAGCAGCCAAGGGCCAGGCCAGGCAAGGAACATTCAGTACTTC. It codes for CASSQGPGQARNIQYF.

V and J are TRBV5-1 and TRBJ1-1, with D maybe TRBD1 (6 bases). CDR1 is SGHRS, CDR2 YFSETQ, per germline. The CDR3 totals 13 residues. V lost 5 bases to trimming and J lost 8 bases, with 16 bases between them. CDR3 amino acids: CASRRGETTEAFF. CDR3 coding DNA: TGCGCCAGCAGAAGGGGGGAAACGACCGAAGCTTTCTTT.

This chain connects TRBV21-1 to TRBJ2-7; the table names TRBD1, a call not compared with the DNA. TRBV21-1 is described as a pseudogene. The CDR3 totals 19 residues. CDR3 nucleotide sequence: TGTGCCAGCAGCAGTTCCAAGCAAGGGTACGTGTCCCGTTTTTGCGAGCAGTACTTC. As protein: CASSSSKQGYVSRFCEQYF.

The chain links TRBV7-9 to TRBJ2-7; 8 nucleotides line up with TRBD1. This CDR3 region has 14 residues. With 2 bases clipped from V and 3 bases from J, the junction kept 3 bases outside the gene matches. The germline V gene encodes CDR1 SEHNR and CDR2 FQNEAQ (reference sequence). The DNA of the CDR3 is TGTGCCAGCAGCTTACCCGACAGGGGCTACGAGCAGTACTTC. This encodes CASSLPDRGYEQYF.

The chain is built from TRBV3-1 and TRBJ2-3; 7 bases agree with TRBD2. Germline values: CDR1 LGHDT, CDR2 YNNKEL (reference sequence). The V gene end was trimmed by 3 bases and the J gene end by 2 bases; junction bases not matched to a gene: 11. The CDR3 spans 17 residues. CDR3 protein: CASSHRTKAGATDTQYF. Here the CDR3 DNA reads TGTGCCAGCAGCCACCGGACCAAGGCGGGAGCCACAGATACGCAGTATTTT.

This clonotype was found a few times. The V gene is TRBV12-3 or TRBV12-4, the J gene TRBJ1-3; no definite D call. Trimming took off 3 bases at V and 1 base at J, with 10 bases between the two ends. CDR3 length: 15 amino acids. CDR3 region: CASSFQLMSGNTIYF. The CDR3 DNA is TGTGCCAGCAGTTTTCAGTTGATGTCTGGAAACACCATATATTTT.

The DNA of the CDR3 is TGCGCCAGCAGCTTTCGGGGTGAGCAAGAGACCCAGTACTTC. Translated, it gives CASSFRGEQETQYF. This chain connects TRBV5-1 to TRBJ2-5, with D perhaps matching TRBD2 (5 bases). The ends were cut back, 2 bases at V and 2 bases at J, with 10 bases in the middle. The CDR3 extends over 14 amino acids. Germline CDR1 and CDR2: SGHRS and YFSETQ. The full variable domain, its missing parts supplied by reference TRBV5-1 and TRBJ2-5, is KAGVTQTPRYLIKTRGQQVTLSCSPISGHRSVSWYQQTPGQGLQFLFEYFSETQRNKGNFPGRFSGRQFSNSRSEMNVSTLELGDSALYLCASSFRGEQETQYFGPGTRLLVL.

This clonotype was recorded a few times. The rearrangement uses TRBV4-1 and TRBJ2-6; possibly TRBD2 for D (6 bases). The CDR3 is 16 residues long. The V end lost 4 bases, the J end lost 4 bases, and 14 bases lay between the germline ends. Looked up from germline, CDR1 is MGHRA and CDR2 is YSYEKL. In DNA, the CDR3 is TGCGCCAGCAGCCCGATGGGGACTTCAGGGGCCAACGTCCTGACTTTC. This sequence encodes CASSPMGTSGANVLTF.

This clonotype occurred many times. The chain uses TRBV28 and TRBJ2-5, with 7 nucleotides matching TRBD2. Unmatched junction bases numbered 4, after V lost 8 bases and J lost 4 bases. The CDR3 has 12 residues. In germline, CDR1 is MDHEN, CDR2 SYDVKM. In nucleotides, the CDR3 is TGTGCCAGCCGGTCTAGCGGAGAGACCCAGTACTTC. It specifies CASRSSGETQYF.

The genes are TRBV25-1 and TRBJ2-1; 10 bases match TRBD2. CDR1 and CDR2 from the germline V gene are MGHDK and SYGVNS. With V trimmed by 9 bases and J by 6 bases, 5 bases remained unmatched. The CDR3 is 13 residues long. The CDR3 here is CASTSGMLNEQFF. The CDR3 coding sequence is TGTGCCAGTACTAGCGGGATGCTCAATGAGCAGTTCTTC.